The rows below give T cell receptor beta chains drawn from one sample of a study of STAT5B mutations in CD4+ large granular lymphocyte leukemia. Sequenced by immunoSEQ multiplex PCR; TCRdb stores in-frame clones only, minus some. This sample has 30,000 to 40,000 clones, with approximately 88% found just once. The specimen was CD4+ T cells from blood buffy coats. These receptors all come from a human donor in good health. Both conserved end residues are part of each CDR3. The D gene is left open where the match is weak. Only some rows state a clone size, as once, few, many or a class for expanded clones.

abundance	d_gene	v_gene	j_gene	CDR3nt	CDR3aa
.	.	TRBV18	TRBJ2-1	TGTGCCAGCTCACTCTTGGACGGAAAAGGTGAGCAGTTCTTC	CASSLLDGKGEQFF
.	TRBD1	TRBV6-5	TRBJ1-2	TGTGCCAGCAGACCTCAGGACAGGGGCCTTTATGGCTACACCTTC	CASRPQDRGLYGYTF
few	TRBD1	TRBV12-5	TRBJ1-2	TGTGCTAGTGGTTTGGGACAGGGCTTAGGAAATGGCTACACCTTC	CASGLGQGLGNGYTF
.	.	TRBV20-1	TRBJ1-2	TGCAGTGCTAGTGGCGGAAGCGGCACCTTC	CSASGGSGTF
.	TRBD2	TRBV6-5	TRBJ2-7	TGTGCCAGCAGGAAAGCGGGAGGGCCCTACGAGCAGTACTTC	CASRKAGGPYEQYF
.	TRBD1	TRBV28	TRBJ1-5	TGTGCCAGCAGTTTGGGACAGGGGGCGAATCAGCCCCAGCATTTT	CASSLGQGANQPQHF
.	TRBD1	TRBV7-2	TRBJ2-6	TGTGCCAGCATCCTAATAGGGACAGGGGTCCCTGGGGCCAACGTCCTGACTTTC	CASILIGTGVPGANVLTF
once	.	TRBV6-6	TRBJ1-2	TGTGCCAGCAGCCTTCCCGGGTCCTATGGCTACACCTTC	CASSLPGSYGYTF
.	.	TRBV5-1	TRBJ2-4	TGCGCCAGCAGCCCAGGAGGGGACGGAAACATTCAGTACTTC	CASSPGGDGNIQYF
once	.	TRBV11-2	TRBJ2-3	TGTGCCAGCAGCTCCCCGAATACGCAGTATTTT	CASSSPNTQYF
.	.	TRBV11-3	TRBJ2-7	TGTGCCAGCAGCTTTTACGACGGCACCTACGAGCAGTACTTC	CASSFYDGTYEQYF
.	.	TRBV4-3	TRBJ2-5	TGCGCCAGCAGCCCCGCGCCTGAGAGAAGGGAGACCCAGTACTTC	CASSPAPERRETQYF
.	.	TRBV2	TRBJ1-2	TGTGCCAGCAGTGCCGGGGCAGACTATGGCTACACCTTC	CASSAGADYGYTF
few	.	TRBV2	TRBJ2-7	TGTGCCAGCAGTGAAGCGAGACGGTTCCTCTACGAGCAGTACTTC	CASSEARRFLYEQYF
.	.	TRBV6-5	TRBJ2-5	TGTGCCAGCGGGCCTGGGGTCCGAGAGACCCAGTACTTC	CASGPGVRETQYF
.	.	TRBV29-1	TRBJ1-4	TGCAGCGTTGAAATAGCTGCAACTAATGAAAAACTGTTTTTT	CSVEIAATNEKLFF
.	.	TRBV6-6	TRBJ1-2	TGTGCCAGCAGTTACTCAGAGGTCTCTTATGGCTACACCTTC	CASSYSEVSYGYTF
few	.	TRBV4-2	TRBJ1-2	TGTGCCAGCAGCCCCCCTATGGGGGTTGCAGGTTATGGCTACACCTTC	CASSPPMGVAGYGYTF
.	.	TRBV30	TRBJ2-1	TGTGCCTGGGGACGGGGGAGCTCCTACAATGAGCAGTTCTTC	CAWGRGSSYNEQFF
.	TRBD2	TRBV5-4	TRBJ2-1	TGTGCCAGCAGCTTGCGACTAGCGGAAGATGAGCAGTTCTTC	CASSLRLAEDEQFF
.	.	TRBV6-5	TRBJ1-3	TGTGCCAGCAGCCCAACCGGCGGGCGTGGAAACACCATATATTTT	CASSPTGGRGNTIYF
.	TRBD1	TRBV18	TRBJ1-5	TGTGCCAGCTCCCGCGGACAGGGCAATCAGCCCCAGCATTTT	CASSRGQGNQPQHF
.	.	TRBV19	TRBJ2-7	TGTGCCAGTAGTGGCGACAGGTGGAAAGACGAGCAGTACTTC	CASSGDRWKDEQYF
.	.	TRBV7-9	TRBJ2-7	TGTGCCAGCAGCTTAACACGGGCTCAGGTCGCCTACGAGCAGTACTTC	CASSLTRAQVAYEQYF
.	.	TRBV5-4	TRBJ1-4	TGTGCCAGCAGCCTCCACGGGCCTAATGAAAAACTGTTTTTT	CASSLHGPNEKLFF
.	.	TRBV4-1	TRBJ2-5	TGCGCCAGCAGCCACTCCAGCGAATACCAAGAGACCCAGTACTTC	CASSHSSEYQETQYF
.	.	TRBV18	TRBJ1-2	TGTGCCAGCTCACCAGGGGCCTATGGCTACACCTTC	CASSPGAYGYTF
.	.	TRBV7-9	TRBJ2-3	TGTGCCAGCAGCGTTAGCCGGGGGCGCACAGATACGCAGTATTTT	CASSVSRGRTDTQYF
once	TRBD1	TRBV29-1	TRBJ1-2	TGCAGCGTAGGGACAGGGATAAGTGGCTACACCTTC	CSVGTGISGYTF
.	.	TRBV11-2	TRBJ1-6	TGTGCCAGCAGCCCGATTAAGGGGGGGGATAATTCACCCCTCCACTTT	CASSPIKGGDNSPLHF
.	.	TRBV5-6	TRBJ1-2	TGTGCCAGCAGTGACTCGGGGGCGGAGGGAGGCTACACCTTC	CASSDSGAEGGYTF
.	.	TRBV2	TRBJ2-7	TGTGCCAGCAGCCCCCATCTTAAGTACGAGCAGTACTTC	CASSPHLKYEQYF
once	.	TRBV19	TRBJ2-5	TGTGCCAGTAGTATGAGAGCCGGTTGGCAGTACTTC	CASSMRAGWQYF
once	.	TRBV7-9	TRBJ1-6	TGTGCCAGCAGCTTATTCAAACTAGGGCGTACGGCACCCCTCCACTTT	CASSLFKLGRTAPLHF
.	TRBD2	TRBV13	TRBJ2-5	TGTGCCAGCAGCTTAGAGGTGACTAGCGGGAGCGTCGGAGTCCAGTACTTC	CASSLEVTSGSVGVQYF
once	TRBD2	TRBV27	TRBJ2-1	TGTGCCAGCAGCCTTAGCGGGGGGTCCCTCTTACGCAATGAGCAGTTCTTC	CASSLSGGSLLRNEQFF
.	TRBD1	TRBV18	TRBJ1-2	TGTGCCAGCTCACCGTTAGGACAGGGCCCTTCTTTCGGGGGCTACACCTTC	CASSPLGQGPSFGGYTF
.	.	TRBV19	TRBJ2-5	TGTGCCAGTAGTATTGGGTCCGGGACGGAAGAGACCCAGTACTTC	CASSIGSGTEETQYF
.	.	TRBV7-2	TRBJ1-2	TGTGCCAGCAGCTTAGATAGGGGTTACTATGGCTACACCTTC	CASSLDRGYYGYTF
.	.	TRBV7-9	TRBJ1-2	TGTGCCAGCAGCTTACCACAACGGGGAGGCTACACCTTC	CASSLPQRGGYTF
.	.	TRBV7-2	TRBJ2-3	TGTGCCAGCAGCGTCTCCGGGACGAGTCGCGATACGCAGTATTTT	CASSVSGTSRDTQYF
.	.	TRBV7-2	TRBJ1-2	TGTGCCAGCAGCTTAGCGTTGAGAGGGGCCATTTGGGGCTACACCTTC	CASSLALRGAIWGYTF
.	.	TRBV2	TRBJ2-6	TGTGCCAGCATCTTCCAGGTTGGGGCCAACGTCCTGACTTTC	CASIFQVGANVLTF
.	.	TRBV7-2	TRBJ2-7	TGTGCCAGCAGCCGTCCCCCCCCCTACTACGAGCAGTACTTC	CASSRPPPYYEQYF
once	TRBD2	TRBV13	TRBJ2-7	TGTGCCAGCAGCTCCCTCCCGGGCGGGAGGATGGTAGACGAGCAGTACTTC	CASSSLPGGRMVDEQYF
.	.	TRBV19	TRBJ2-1	TGTGCCAGTAGTATCGGCCCTAGTTCCTACAATGAGCAGTTCTTC	CASSIGPSSYNEQFF
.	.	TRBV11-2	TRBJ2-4	TGTGCCAGCAGCTTAGTACGCATTCAGTACTTC	CASSLVRIQYF
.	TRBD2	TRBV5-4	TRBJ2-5	TGTGCCAGCAGCCAAGGCGGGACTAGCGGGGGAAGGGAGACCCAGTACTTC	CASSQGGTSGGRETQYF
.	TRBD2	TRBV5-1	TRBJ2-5	TGCGCCAGCAGCGGCCTGGGAGCGGGAGGTCGGACCCAGTACTTC	CASSGLGAGGRTQYF
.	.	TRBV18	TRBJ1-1	TGTGCCAGCGCCTACGACCGAGGGAACACTGAAGCTTTCTTT	CASAYDRGNTEAFF
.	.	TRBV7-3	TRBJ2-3	TGTGCCAGCACCCGGGGTAGCCGCACAGATACGCAGTATTTT	CASTRGSRTDTQYF